Presented here are 9 T cell receptor beta chains from one specimen sequenced in a study of T-cell memory formation after mild COVID-19. TCRdb itself ran the 5' RACE reads through MiXCR, one entry per CDR3 protein. The sample lists approximately 240,000 distinct CDR3 sequences, around 17% occurring once. Sequencing was performed on PBMCs or a T cell subset sorted from them (not recorded which). The source of these receptors is a man aged 18 to 29 who had mild COVID-19 (a few samples of this study predate the infection). Cell type and time point are not known.

This chain connects TRBV6-1 to TRBJ2-2, with D maybe TRBD2 (6 bases). The V end lost 6 bases, the J end lost 0 bases, and 11 bases lay between the germline ends. Germline values: CDR1 MNHNS, CDR2 SASEGT. The CDR3 is made up of 15 amino acids. The CDR3 loop is CASSRGDTNTGELFF. For the CDR3, the DNA is TGTGCCAGCAGCCGCGGGGATACGAACACCGGGGAGCTGTTTTTT.

The table lists this clonotype with many counts. The chain joins TRBV28 to TRBJ2-5; tentative D call: TRBD2 (6 bases). Between the trimmed V and J ends, which lost 4 bases and 0 bases, there was a span of 6 bases. Germline CDR1 MDHEN, CDR2 SYDVKM. The CDR3 loop spans 13 amino acids. CDR3 DNA: TGTGCCAGCAGTTGGGGGGACCAAGAGACCCAGTACTTC. This codes for CASSWGDQETQYF.

This clonotype came up a few times. This chain's CDR3 is CASSLRDRGTDTQYF. In DNA form, the CDR3 reads TGTGCCAGCAGCTTACGGGACAGGGGTACAGATACGCAGTATTTT. This chain uses TRBV7-8 with TRBJ2-3, with 10 bases identical to TRBD1. Losses at the gene ends were 2 bases for V and 3 bases for J; bases not matched to a gene: 2. CDR1 and CDR2 from the germline V gene are SGHVS and FQNEAQ. The CDR3 totals 15 residues.

The chain employs TRBV20-1 and TRBJ1-5; D is unresolved. Trimming removed 4 bases from V and 2 bases from J, with 6 bases in between. Germline CDR1 DFQATT, CDR2 SNEGSKA (reference sequence). CDR3 length: 12 residues. The CDR3 spells CSAMLGNQPQHF. DNA of the CDR3: TGCAGTGCTATGCTGGGCAATCAGCCCCAGCATTTT.

This clonotype showed up just a few times. The V call is TRBV18, the J call TRBJ1-4; tentative D call: TRBD1 (5 bases). The ends were cut back, 3 bases at V and 8 bases at J, with 16 bases in the middle. Germline-derived CDR1 and CDR2 are KGHSH and LQKENI. This CDR3 is built from 15 residues. CDR3 sequence reads: CASSPGGGAGEKLFF. The CDR3 DNA follows: TGTGCCAGCTCACCGGGCGGAGGGGCAGGAGAAAAACTGTTTTTT.

The gene calls are TRBV3-1 and TRBJ1-4; D unclear. CDR1 is LGHDT, CDR2 YNNKEL, per germline (reference sequence). The germline V and J ends were trimmed by 3 bases and 4 bases, with 6 bases remaining between them. The length of the CDR3 is 13 residues. The CDR3 loop is CASSHRDNEKLFF. The DNA for the CDR3 is TGTGCCAGCAGCCACCGGGATAATGAAAAACTGTTTTTT. The variable domain in full, completed from reference TRBV3-1 and TRBJ1-4, reads DTAVSQTPKYLVTQMGNDKSIKCEQNLGHDTMYWYKQDSKKFLKIMFSYNNKELIINETVPNRFSPKSPDKAHLNLHINSLELGDSAVYFCASSHRDNEKLFFGSGTQLSVL.

This clonotype was picked up a small number of times. One junction end does not reproduce the germline sequence, and a read error may be involved. V is TRBV7-7 and J is TRBJ1-1; 7 nucleotides line up with TRBD1. The CDR3 runs to 17 residues. Germline assignment: CDR1 SSHAT and CDR2 FNYEAQ (reference sequence). The CDR3 protein is CASSPLGRAGGDTEAFF. DNA of the CDR3: TGTGCTAGCAGCCCCCTTGGCCGGGCAGGGGGGGACACTGAAGCTTTCTTT.

The chain carries TRBV21-1 and TRBJ2-1; the D call TRBD2 from the table was never checked on the DNA. TRBV21-1 corresponds to a pseudogene. The CDR3 is made up of 19 amino acids. The CDR3 region is CASSLHGGTPGGSYNEQFF. In DNA form, the CDR3 reads TGTGCCAGCAGCCTTCACGGTGGGACTCCCGGAGGCTCCTACAATGAGCAGTTCTTC.

This rearrangement joins TRBV5-1 to TRBJ1-2, with 7 bases that match TRBD1. This CDR3 has 15 residues. The V gene's germline CDR1 is SGHRS and CDR2 YFSETQ. Trimming took 0 bases from V and 3 from J; bases not matched to a gene: 5. CDR3 sequence (DNA): TGCGCCAGCAGCTTGGCCAGGGGGAGCGACTATGGCTACACCTTC. Its translation: CASSLARGSDYGYTF.